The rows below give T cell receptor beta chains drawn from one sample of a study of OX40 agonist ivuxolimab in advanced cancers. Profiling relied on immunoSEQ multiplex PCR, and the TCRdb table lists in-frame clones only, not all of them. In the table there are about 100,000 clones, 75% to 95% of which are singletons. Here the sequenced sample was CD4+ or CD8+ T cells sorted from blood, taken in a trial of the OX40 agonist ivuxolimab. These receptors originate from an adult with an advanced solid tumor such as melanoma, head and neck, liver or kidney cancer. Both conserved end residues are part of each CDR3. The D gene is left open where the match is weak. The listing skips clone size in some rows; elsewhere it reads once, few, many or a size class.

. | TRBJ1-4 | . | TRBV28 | TGTGCCAGCAGTTTAAGGACAACCTATGAAAAACTGTTTTTT | CASSLRTTYEKLFF
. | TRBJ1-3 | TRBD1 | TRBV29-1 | TGCAGCGTTCAACCGGACAGGGTTGGAAACACCATATATTTT | CSVQPDRVGNTIYF
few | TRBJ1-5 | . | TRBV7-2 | TGTGCCAGCAGCCCTCCTTTTGTTGCGAGTCAGCCCCAGCATTTT | CASSPPFVASQPQHF
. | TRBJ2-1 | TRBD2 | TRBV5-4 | TGTGCCAGCAGCTTGGACCCAATAGCGGGAGGGCGTAATGAGCAGTTCTTC | CASSLDPIAGGRNEQFF
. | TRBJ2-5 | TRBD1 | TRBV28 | TGTGCCAGCAGTCCTCCAGGGACAGCCCAAGAGACCCAGTACTTC | CASSPPGTAQETQYF
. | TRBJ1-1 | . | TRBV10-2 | TGCGCCAGCAGACCGACACTGAACACTGAAGCTTTCTTT | CASRPTLNTEAFF
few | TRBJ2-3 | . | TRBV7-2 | TGTGCCAGCAGCCCAATAGGAGTTGTTAGCACAGATACGCAGTATTTT | CASSPIGVVSTDTQYF
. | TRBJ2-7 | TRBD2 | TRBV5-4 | TGTGCCAGCAGCTTGGGGTTATTCGGGGGGAGAAGCCAATTTAAAGACGAGCAGTACTTC | CASSLGLFGGRSQFKDEQYF
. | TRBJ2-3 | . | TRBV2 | TGTGCCAGCAGGGGGGACTCGAGCGGCGCAGATACGCAGTATTTT | CASRGDSSGADTQYF
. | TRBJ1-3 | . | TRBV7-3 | TGTGCCAGCAGCTTAGGGGTAGCTGGAAACACCATATATTTT | CASSLGVAGNTIYF
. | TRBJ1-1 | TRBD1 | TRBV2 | TGTGCCAGCAGTCTGATGGGACAGGGGGTGACTGAAGCTTTCTTT | CASSLMGQGVTEAFF
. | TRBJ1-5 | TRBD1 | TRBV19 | TGTGCCAGTAGTATGCAGGGGGGTGGTCAGCCCCAGCATTTT | CASSMQGGGQPQHF
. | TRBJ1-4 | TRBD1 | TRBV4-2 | TGTGCCAGCAGCCAAGTAGGAGGGACAGAAGCAACTAATGAAAAACTGTTTTTT | CASSQVGGTEATNEKLFF